A selection of T cell receptor beta chains follows, all from one sample in a study of cytomegalovirus exposure and HLA in healthy donors. Generated by immunoSEQ multiplex PCR, the TCRdb table keeps only in-frame clones and is missing some. The repertoire holds about 90,000 clones, with roughly 80% as singletons. The material sequenced was PBMCs. These TCRs come from a man younger than 35 in good health and CMV-seronegative. Both conserved end residues are part of each CDR3. D genes are given only for firm matches. A row's size may be missing; if present it is once, few, many or a size class.

cdr3_aa: CASSLGGPEGELFF; cdr3_nt: TGTGCCAGCAGCTTAGGGGGGCCGGAGGGGGAGCTGTTTTTT; clone_size: .; v_call: TRBV11-2; d_call: .; j_call: TRBJ2-2
cdr3_aa: CASSLVRLGYEQYF; cdr3_nt: TGTGCCAGCAGCTTAGTGAGACTTGGCTACGAGCAGTACTTC; clone_size: .; v_call: TRBV11-2; d_call: .; j_call: TRBJ2-7
cdr3_aa: CASSFPKPGQRKDNEQFF; cdr3_nt: TGTGCCAGCAGCTTCCCTAAGCCGGGACAGAGGAAAGACAATGAGCAGTTCTTC; clone_size: .; v_call: TRBV7-9; d_call: TRBD1; j_call: TRBJ2-1
cdr3_aa: CASSSGTSGTYGEQYF; cdr3_nt: TGTGCCAGCAGCTCGGGGACTAGCGGAACCTACGGCGAGCAGTACTTC; clone_size: .; v_call: TRBV5-4; d_call: TRBD2; j_call: TRBJ2-7
cdr3_aa: CASSRPGQGSGELFF; cdr3_nt: TGTGCCAGCAGCCGGCCGGGCCAGGGCTCCGGGGAGCTGTTTTTT; clone_size: .; v_call: TRBV11-2; d_call: .; j_call: TRBJ2-2
cdr3_aa: CASSPGTTGVSNQPQHF; cdr3_nt: TGTGCCAGCTCACCGGGGACGACAGGAGTTAGCAATCAGCCCCAGCATTTT; clone_size: .; v_call: TRBV18; d_call: .; j_call: TRBJ1-5
cdr3_aa: CASSLQAGRNTEAFF; cdr3_nt: TGTGCCAGCAGCCTCCAGGCGGGGCGGAACACTGAAGCTTTCTTT; clone_size: .; v_call: TRBV14; d_call: .; j_call: TRBJ1-1
cdr3_aa: CASIYEPVAGELFF; cdr3_nt: TGTGCCAGCATCTATGAGCCCGTGGCCGGGGAGCTGTTTTTT; clone_size: .; v_call: TRBV2; d_call: .; j_call: TRBJ2-2
cdr3_aa: CATSGGVADNEQFF; cdr3_nt: TGTGCCACCAGCGGGGGAGTAGCGGATAATGAGCAGTTCTTC; clone_size: .; v_call: TRBV15; d_call: .; j_call: TRBJ2-1
cdr3_aa: CASSDRYLEAFF; cdr3_nt: TGTGCCAGCAGTGACAGATACCTGGAAGCTTTCTTT; clone_size: once; v_call: TRBV25-1; d_call: .; j_call: TRBJ1-1
cdr3_aa: CATSRGQLIETQYF; cdr3_nt: TGTGCCACCAGCCGTGGACAGCTGATAGAGACCCAGTACTTC; clone_size: .; v_call: TRBV15; d_call: .; j_call: TRBJ2-5
cdr3_aa: CASSFNQAGNQPQHF; cdr3_nt: TGTGCCAGCAGCTTCAACCAGGCGGGGAATCAGCCCCAGCATTTT; clone_size: .; v_call: TRBV5-8; d_call: .; j_call: TRBJ1-5
cdr3_aa: CASSYGGTEAFF; cdr3_nt: TGTGCCAGCAGTTACGGGGGGACTGAAGCTTTCTTT; clone_size: .; v_call: TRBV6-5; d_call: .; j_call: TRBJ1-1
cdr3_aa: CASSLIKASGRRTYEQYF; cdr3_nt: TGCGCCAGCAGCTTGATTAAGGCTAGCGGGAGGAGAACCTACGAGCAGTACTTC; clone_size: .; v_call: TRBV5-1; d_call: TRBD2; j_call: TRBJ2-7
cdr3_aa: CASSGTSGGTGELFF; cdr3_nt: TGCGCCAGCAGCGGGACTAGTGGGGGCACCGGGGAGCTGTTTTTT; clone_size: once; v_call: TRBV5-1; d_call: TRBD2; j_call: TRBJ2-2
cdr3_aa: CASSLTGLAGNYNEQFF; cdr3_nt: TGTGCCAGCAGCCTCACGGGGCTAGCGGGAAATTACAATGAGCAGTTCTTC; clone_size: .; v_call: TRBV7-9; d_call: TRBD2; j_call: TRBJ2-1